The 22 T cell receptor beta chains below were found in one sample sequenced in a study of cytomegalovirus exposure and HLA in healthy donors. Researchers ran the PCR with 60 Vbeta and 13 Jbeta primers. The data were produced by immunoSEQ multiplex PCR, yet TCRdb's version contains in-frame clones alone and is incomplete. The table shows about 140,000 clones, with approximately 80% occurring only once. What was sequenced was PBMCs. The receptors were sampled from a woman aged 45-65 years in good health and CMV-seronegative.

The chain recombines TRBV4-2 with TRBJ2-7; 11 nucleotides line up with TRBD2. Looked up from germline, CDR1 is LGHNA and CDR2 is YNFKEQ. Trimming cost V 1 base and J 4 bases; bases outside gene matches: 9. The CDR3 sequence is 17 residues long. For the CDR3, the DNA is TGTGCCAGCAGCCAAGTAGTGGTTCCTAGCGGGGGGTACGAGCAGTACTTC. Its translation is CASSQVVVPSGGYEQYF.

The V and J genes are TRBV14 and TRBJ2-7, with 9 positions matching TRBD2. The CDR3 covers 17 residues. Germline CDR1 and CDR2: SGHDN and FVKESK. V shed 3 bases, J shed 1 base, and the junction held 10 bases outside the gene matches. Here the CDR3 reads CASSQVSGGYLSYEQYF. CDR3 coding DNA: TGTGCCAGCAGCCAGGTTAGCGGGGGTTACCTATCCTACGAGCAGTACTTC. The full variable domain, completed using reference TRBV14 and TRBJ2-7, is EAGVTQFPSHSVIEKGQTVTLRCDPISGHDNLYWYRRVMGKEIKFLLHFVKESKQDESGMPNNRFLAERTGGTYSTLKVQPAELEDSGVYFCASSQVSGGYLSYEQYFGPGTRLTVT.

V usage is TRBV2 and J usage is TRBJ2-7; the match to TRBD2 covers 7 bases. This CDR3 has 13 amino acids. Germline V gene data show CDR1 as SNHLY and CDR2 as FYNNEI. With V trimmed by 7 bases and J by 3 bases, 6 bases remained unmatched. For the CDR3, the DNA is TGTGCCAGCACGGGGACTAACTTCTACGAGCAGTACTTC. This encodes CASTGTNFYEQYF.

The rearrangement links TRBV14 to TRBJ2-5; D gene ambiguous. The V gene lost 5 bases and the J gene lost 6 bases, with 7 bases spanning the gap. The germline gives CDR1 SGHDN, CDR2 FVKESK. This CDR3 is built from 11 residues. CDR3 sequence (DNA): TGTGCCAGCAGCATAAGCAAGACCCAGTACTTC. Protein product: CASSISKTQYF.

In DNA form, the CDR3 reads TGTGCCAGCGACCCCCAGACAGGCGGAAATGAGCAGTTCTTC. Protein: CASDPQTGGNEQFF. J is TRBJ2-1 and V is TRBV28; tentative D call: TRBD1 (6 bases). Trimming pared 8 bases from V and 7 bases from J, leaving 18 bases between. There are 14 residues in the CDR3. Germline V gene sequence: CDR1 MDHEN, CDR2 SYDVKM.

The J gene is TRBJ1-2, the V gene TRBV7-9; D not certain. CDR1 is SEHNR, CDR2 FQNEAQ, per germline (reference sequence). Trimming took off 4 bases at V and 4 bases at J, with 16 bases between the two ends. The CDR3 spans 15 residues. CDR3 nucleotides: TGTGCCAGCAGCTGGCTGTCGAGGGCGGGCTATGGCTACACCTTC. Its translation: CASSWLSRAGYGYTF.

The chain recombines TRBV7-9 with TRBJ1-2; maybe TRBD1 (6 bases). Trimming pared 0 bases from V and 8 bases from J, leaving 19 bases between. The V gene's germline CDR1 is SEHNR and CDR2 FQNEAQ (reference sequence). The CDR3 length is 16 residues. The CDR3 sequence is CASSLASGARVRGYTF. As DNA, the CDR3 is TGTGCCAGCAGCTTAGCGTCAGGGGCCCGCGTACGAGGCTACACCTTC.

This rearrangement joins TRBV2 to TRBJ2-5; D remains ambiguous. Germline-derived CDR1 and CDR2 are SNHLY and FYNNEI. The CDR3 extends over 11 amino acids. V lost 2 bases, J lost 5 bases, and 3 bases lay in between. DNA of the CDR3: TGTGCCAGCAGTGAACAGGAGACCCAGTACTTC. This sequence encodes CASSEQETQYF.

The chain combines TRBV28 with TRBJ1-1; tentative D call: TRBD1 (6 bases). Germline loops: CDR1 MDHEN, CDR2 SYDVKM. V was shortened by 8 bases and J by 1 base, with 11 bases between the two germline ends. The CDR3 extends over 13 amino acids. CDR3 nucleotides: TGTGCCAGCTGCCTACAGGGGAACACTGAAGCTTTCTTT. This encodes CASCLQGNTEAFF.

The chain combines TRBV19 with TRBJ1-2, with TRBD1 matching over 8 bases. Germline CDR1 is LNHDA and CDR2 is SQIVND (reference sequence). V was pared by 3 bases and J by 6 bases, with 3 bases of the junction left unmatched. This CDR3 contains 13 residues. The CDR3 loop is CASSMTGADGYTF. CDR3 bases: TGTGCCAGTAGTATGACAGGGGCGGATGGCTACACCTTC.

V is TRBV4-3 and J is TRBJ1-2; 10 bases fit TRBD1. In germline, CDR1 is LGHNA, CDR2 YSLEER. This CDR3 is 14 amino acids long. Trimming took 4 bases from V and 5 from J; bases not matched to a gene: 4. The CDR3, as DNA: TGCGCCAGCAGCCGTAGGACAGGGGGGTATGGCTACACCTTC. Translating gives CASSRRTGGYGYTF.

J is TRBJ1-1 and V is TRBV19; 7 bases align to TRBD1. CDR1 LNHDA and CDR2 SQIVND come from the germline V gene (reference sequence). The V and J ends lost 1 base and 4 bases, in that order; junction bases with no gene match: 6. The CDR3 covers 15 residues. The CDR3 loop reads CASSIGRQGGTEAFF. The CDR3 bases are TGTGCCAGTAGTATAGGTAGACAGGGAGGCACTGAAGCTTTCTTT. The full variable domain, its missing parts supplied by reference TRBV19 and TRBJ1-1, is DGGITQSPKYLFRKEGQNVTLSCEQNLNHDAMYWYRQDPGQGLRLIYYSQIVNDFQKGDIAEGYSVSREKKESFPLTVTSAQKNPTAFYLCASSIGRQGGTEAFFGQGTRLTVV.

This chain joins TRBV2 and TRBJ1-2; D is unclear. Germline CDR1 SNHLY, CDR2 FYNNEI. The CDR3 length is 16 residues. V was shortened by 8 bases and J by 7 bases, with 26 bases between the two germline ends. This chain's CDR3 is CASSRNSIPSISGYTF. DNA of the CDR3: TGTGCCAGCTCTCGAAATAGTATTCCATCTATAAGTGGCTACACCTTC.

The V call is TRBV4-2, the J call TRBJ1-5; D possibly corresponds to TRBD1 (6 bases). Germline lookup yields CDR1 LGHNA and CDR2 YNFKEQ. This CDR3 has 17 residues. V was trimmed by 0 bases and J by 1 base, leaving 13 bases between them. The CDR3, as DNA: TGTGCCAGCAGCCAAGATAAGCAGGGGTGGAGCAATCAGCCCCAGCATTTT. Protein product: CASSQDKQGWSNQPQHF.

The rearrangement uses TRBV7-3 and TRBJ2-5; 7 bases map to TRBD2. V was clipped by 5 bases and J by 5 bases; unmatched bases: 11. The CDR3 contains 15 residues. CDR1 and CDR2 from the germline V gene are SGHTA and FQGTGA. CDR3 sequence (DNA): TGTGCCAGCAGCCCTAGTGGGGGGGTAGTCGAGACCCAGTACTTC. It is translated as CASSPSGGVVETQYF.

The chain joins TRBV30 to TRBJ2-5, with TRBD2 matching over 9 bases. V lost 2 bases to trimming and J lost 8 bases; unmatched junction nucleotides: 12. This CDR3 region has 15 residues. Germline V gene data show CDR1 as GTSNPN and CDR2 as SVGIG (reference sequence). CDR3 in DNA: TGTGCCTGGAGTCCGATTCTTAGCGGGGGACCAACCCAGTACTTC. Translated: CAWSPILSGGPTQYF.

The chain links TRBV9 to TRBJ1-6, with D unresolved. The CDR3 sequence is 14 residues long. Trimming took off 4 bases at V and 10 bases at J, with 15 bases between the two ends. CDR1 SGDLS and CDR2 YYNGEE come from the germline V gene. The DNA for the CDR3 is TGTGCCAGCAGCCCTCCGGGAGGGAGATCACCCCTCCACTTT. The encoded protein is CASSPPGGRSPLHF.

The CDR3: CASRIVTGDDGYTF. CDR3 nucleotide sequence: TGTGCCAGCAGAATTGTGACAGGGGACGATGGCTACACCTTC. This rearrangement joins TRBV6-1 to TRBJ1-2, with 8 positions matching TRBD1. CDR3 length: 14 amino acids. The germline gives CDR1 MNHNS, CDR2 SASEGT. V lost 6 bases to trimming and J lost 6 bases; unmatched junction nucleotides: 9.

The chain recombines TRBV10-2 with TRBJ2-3, with 10 bases that match TRBD1. The CDR3 extends over 17 amino acids. J lost 4 bases, V lost 6 bases, and 13 bases had no gene match. The germline V gene encodes CDR1 WSHSY and CDR2 SAAADI. The CDR3 sequence is CASRGFGPGQGADTQYF. CDR3 nucleotides: TGCGCCAGCAGAGGCTTTGGTCCAGGACAGGGGGCAGATACGCAGTATTTT.

V gene TRBV30 combines with J gene TRBJ2-2; the match to TRBD1 covers 9 bases. This CDR3 is built from 15 residues. J gave up 2 bases and V 8 bases, and 9 bases lay outside the gene matches. Germline V gene lookup returns CDR1 GTSNPN and CDR2 SVGIG (reference sequence). The CDR3 loop is CARKQGALNTGELFF. DNA of the CDR3: TGTGCCCGAAAACAGGGGGCCCTAAACACCGGGGAGCTGTTTTTT.

The chain recombines TRBV7-3 with TRBJ2-1; a weak D match, TRBD2 (6 bases). CDR3 length: 16 amino acids. Germline values: CDR1 SGHTA, CDR2 FQGTGA. Trimming shortened V by 4 bases and J by 0 bases, and 13 bases separated the two germline ends. The CDR3 region is CASSSVGGSSYNEQFF. The CDR3 DNA sequence: TGTGCCAGCAGCTCTGTGGGGGGAAGCTCCTACAATGAGCAGTTCTTC.

This clone was observed a single time. A read error may produce the germline difference seen at one junction end. The CDR3 spells CASSLEGTGAGNTVYF. In DNA, the CDR3 is TGCGCCAGCAGCTTGGAGGGGACAGGGGCTGGAAACACCGTATATTTT. V usage is TRBV5-1 and J usage is TRBJ1-3, with 10 bases fitting TRBD1. Germline loops: CDR1 SGHRS, CDR2 YFSETQ. There are 16 residues in the CDR3.